This TCR beta chain came from a study of blood T cell repertoires in COVID-19. In the original analysis: Estimated nucleated cell counts came from reference gene primer amplification. Only in-frame clones appear in the TCRdb table, and some are missing; sequencing was by immunoSEQ multiplex PCR. V, J and clone size are taken as reported in that table, and D and trimming were inferred from the DNA itself. This table has 400,000 or so clones, less than 95% appearing once. This clone appeared a few times. The J segment lost 4 bases and the V segment lost 0 bases, leaving 11 bases of the junction unmatched. CDR1 and CDR2 (germline): SGHDT, YYEEEE. This CDR3 region has 18 residues. Participants, 18 to 89 years old, spanned around 26 US areas.

Sequenced: PBMCs or T cells enriched from blood (not recorded which). This rearrangement joins TRBV5-6 to TRBJ2-1; 9 nucleotides line up with TRBD2. This receptor was obtained from a man between 18 and 35 years old who had recovered from COVID-19. The CDR3 DNA reads TGTGCCAGCAGCTTGGTTCTCCCCAGCGGGGGGCTTTACAATGAGCAGTTCTTC. Its protein is CASSLVLPSGGLYNEQFF.